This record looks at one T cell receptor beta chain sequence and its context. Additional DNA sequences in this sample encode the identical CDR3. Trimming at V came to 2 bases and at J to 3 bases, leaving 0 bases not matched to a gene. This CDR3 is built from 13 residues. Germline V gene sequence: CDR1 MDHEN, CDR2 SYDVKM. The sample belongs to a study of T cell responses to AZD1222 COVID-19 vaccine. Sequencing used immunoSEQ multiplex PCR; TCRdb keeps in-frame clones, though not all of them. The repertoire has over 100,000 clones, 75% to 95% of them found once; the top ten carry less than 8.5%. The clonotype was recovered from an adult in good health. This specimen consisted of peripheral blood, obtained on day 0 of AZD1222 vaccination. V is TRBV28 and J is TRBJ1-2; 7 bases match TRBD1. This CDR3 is CASSLTGDYGYTF. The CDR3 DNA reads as TGTGCCAGCAGTTTAACAGGGGACTATGGCTACACCTTC.